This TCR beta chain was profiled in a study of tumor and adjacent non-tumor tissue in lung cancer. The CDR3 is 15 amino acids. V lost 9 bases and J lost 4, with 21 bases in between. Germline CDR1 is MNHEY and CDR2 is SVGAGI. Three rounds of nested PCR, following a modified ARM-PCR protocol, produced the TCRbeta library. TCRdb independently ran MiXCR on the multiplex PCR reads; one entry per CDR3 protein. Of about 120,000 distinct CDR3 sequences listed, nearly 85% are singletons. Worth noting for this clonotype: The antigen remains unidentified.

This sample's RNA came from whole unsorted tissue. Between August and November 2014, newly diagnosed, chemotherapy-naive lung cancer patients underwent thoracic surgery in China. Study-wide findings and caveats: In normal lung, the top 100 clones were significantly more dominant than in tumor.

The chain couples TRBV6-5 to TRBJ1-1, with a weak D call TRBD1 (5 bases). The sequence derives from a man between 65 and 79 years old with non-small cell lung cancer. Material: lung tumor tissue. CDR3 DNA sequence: TGTGCCAGTAAGACCGGGGCAGGGTTGGTCACTGAAGCTTTCTTT. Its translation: CASKTGAGLVTEAFF.